This T cell receptor (beta chain) was identified during a study of Graves' ophthalmopathy and Graves' hyperthyroidism. Overall study findings and caveats: The study's model predicted ophthalmopathy progression at roughly 69% sensitivity and 72% to 85% specificity. Among thyroid clonotypes expanded above 0.001 frequency, most also appeared in blood.

Under 3 months in duration, the ophthalmopathy in affected donors had moderate-to-severe activity, CAS ≥3 and NOSPECS ≥4. None of the included patients had other autoimmune diseases, uncontrolled infections, pregnancy or lactation, as these led to exclusion. Per the germline V gene, CDR1 is LNHDA and CDR2 is SQIVND (reference sequence). Trimming removed 7 bases at V and 3 bases at J, with 13 bases between. CDR3 length equals 14 residues. As the template, RNA transcripts were used to amplify TCR beta CDR3 regions. Second-round multiplex PCR followed a first-round RT-PCR using HTBI primers. TCRdb reprocessed the multiplex PCR reads with MiXCR, giving one entry per CDR3 protein. The repertoire includes hundreds of thousands of distinct CDR3 sequences, 20% to 25% of them detected once, and around two fifths sits in the top ten. This clonotype was picked up many times. What it recognizes is unknown.

The chain uses TRBV19 and TRBJ1-5, with unresolved D. This receptor was obtained from a woman between 50 and 59 years old with Graves' ophthalmopathy. The sequencing sample was made of peripheral blood. CDR3: CASTDPGFNQPQHF. The CDR3 DNA is TGTGCCAGTACCGACCCGGGGTTCAATCAGCCCCAGCATTTT.